This T cell receptor beta chain was retrieved from a study of blood T cell repertoires in COVID-19. About the research overall: Acute-phase and convalescent COVID-19 samples originated in the United States, Italy and Spain. Nucleic acid was either cDNA or gDNA, and it came from T cells, B-cell-depleted T cells, or PBMCs.

A Seattle source enrolled patients during active infection and followed them longitudinally. The CDR3 runs 13 residues. Trimming cost V 10 bases and J 3 bases, with 14 bases left between them. Germline V gene data show CDR1 as MNHEY and CDR2 as SMNVEV (reference sequence). In the authors' workflow: Estimates of nucleated cell counts were drawn from the amplification of reference gene primers. Using immunoSEQ multiplex PCR, the repertoire was profiled, and TCRdb retains in-frame clones only, with some absent. That table gives V, J and clone size, and the DNA gave D and trimming. The sample carries 250,000 to 300,000 clones, around 84% recorded once.

The rearrangement links TRBV27 to TRBJ2-3; possibly TRBD2 for D (6 bases). The clonotype originates from a woman aged 55-75 years with COVID-19, enrolled during active disease. The specimen was peripheral blood. For the CDR3, the DNA is TGTGCCACCAAGGACTATTTTACAGATACGCAGTATTTT. Translating it yields CATKDYFTDTQYF.